This TCR beta chain stems from a study of blood T cell repertoires in COVID-19. Study in general: Specimens from acute and convalescent COVID-19 originated in the United States, Italy and Spain. T cells, B-cell-depleted T cells, or PBMCs supplied cDNA or gDNA.

J lost 6 bases, V lost 4 bases, and 12 bases had no gene match. CDR1 and CDR2 (germline): MNHNS, SASEGT. CDR3 size: 17 residues. In the study's own analysis: Estimated nucleated cell counts came from reference gene primer amplification. Assay: immunoSEQ multiplex PCR; the TCRdb copy retains only in-frame clones and omits some. V, J and clone size were drawn from that table, and D and trimming were deduced from the DNA. The sample gives roughly 71,000 clones, approximately 88% of which show up once; around 29% is in the top ten. Material for sequencing was peripheral blood. The rearrangement uses TRBV6-1 and TRBJ2-2; 9 positions agree with TRBD1. This TCR was sampled from a man in his fifties or sixties with acute or convalescent COVID-19. The CDR3 nucleotides are TGTGCCAGCAGTGGCCGGTGGACAGGGGTTTCGGCCGGGGAGCTGTTTTTT. Its translation: CASSGRWTGVSAGELFF.